This T cell receptor (beta chain) appears in the sequencing data of a study of cytomegalovirus exposure and HLA in healthy donors. Findings and limits, study-wide: Altogether, 150 to 200 TCR beta chains were recorded as cytomegalovirus-associated. In all likelihood, a cluster of highly shared sequence variants was a sequencing artifact.

Notes on this clone: Its antigen is not identified.

Primers for the PCR totalled 60 Vbeta and 13 Jbeta. Data came from immunoSEQ multiplex PCR; TCRdb stores just in-frame clones and leaves some out. The sample has nearly 110,000 clones; more than 60% are singletons. Per germline, CDR1 KGHSH and CDR2 LQKENI. The CDR3 runs to 12 residues. Deletions cut 5 bases from V and 7 bases from J, with 12 bases between. Sequences were obtained from PBMCs. The chain has TRBV18 and TRBJ2-7; tentatively, D is TRBD1 (5 bases). This TCR came from a woman between 45 and 65 years old in good health and CMV-seropositive. CDR3 residues: CASSTGVGEQYF. CDR3 nucleotides: TGTGCCAGCTCAACAGGAGTGGGGGAGCAGTACTTC.